This T cell receptor beta chain was captured in a study of blood T cell repertoires in COVID-19. Clones were sequenced by immunoSEQ multiplex PCR, and TCRdb holds only the in-frame ones, with some missing. This sample has 200,000 to 250,000 clones, with about nine tenths found just once. The length of the CDR3 is 13 residues. The germline gives CDR1 LGHDT, CDR2 YNNKEL (reference sequence). V was shortened by 1 base and J by 2 bases, with 6 bases between the two germline ends. Participants' own reports of clinical history determined their cohort assignment. Recovered status applied to Cohort 3 donors who had two consecutive negative PCRs. It also applied to those with clearance or with symptom resolution.

J is TRBJ2-7 and V is TRBV3-1 (or the pseudogene TRBV3-2); perhaps TRBD1 as D (6 bases). The clonotype was recovered from a woman under 30 who had recovered from COVID-19. Specimen: PBMCs or T cells enriched from blood (not recorded which). CDR3 nucleotides: TGTGCCAGCAGCCAAGGGACAGCCTACGAGCAGTACTTC. Amino acid sequence: CASSQGTAYEQYF.